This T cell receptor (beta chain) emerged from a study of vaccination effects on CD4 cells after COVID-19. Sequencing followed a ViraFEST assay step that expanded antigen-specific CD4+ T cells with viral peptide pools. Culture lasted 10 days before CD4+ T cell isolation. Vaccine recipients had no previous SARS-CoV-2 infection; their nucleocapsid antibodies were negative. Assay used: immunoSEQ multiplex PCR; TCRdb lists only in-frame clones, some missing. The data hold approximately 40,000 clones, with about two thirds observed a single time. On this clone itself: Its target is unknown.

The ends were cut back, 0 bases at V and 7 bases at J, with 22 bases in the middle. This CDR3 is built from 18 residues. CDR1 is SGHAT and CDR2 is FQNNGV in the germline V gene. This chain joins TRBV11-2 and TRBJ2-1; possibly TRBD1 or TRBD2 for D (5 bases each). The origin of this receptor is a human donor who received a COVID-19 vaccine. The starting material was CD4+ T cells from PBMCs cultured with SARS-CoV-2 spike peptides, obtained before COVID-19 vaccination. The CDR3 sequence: CASSLEVFRAPGENEQFF. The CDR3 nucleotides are TGTGCCAGCAGCTTAGAAGTTTTCAGGGCCCCCGGGGAGAATGAGCAGTTCTTC.